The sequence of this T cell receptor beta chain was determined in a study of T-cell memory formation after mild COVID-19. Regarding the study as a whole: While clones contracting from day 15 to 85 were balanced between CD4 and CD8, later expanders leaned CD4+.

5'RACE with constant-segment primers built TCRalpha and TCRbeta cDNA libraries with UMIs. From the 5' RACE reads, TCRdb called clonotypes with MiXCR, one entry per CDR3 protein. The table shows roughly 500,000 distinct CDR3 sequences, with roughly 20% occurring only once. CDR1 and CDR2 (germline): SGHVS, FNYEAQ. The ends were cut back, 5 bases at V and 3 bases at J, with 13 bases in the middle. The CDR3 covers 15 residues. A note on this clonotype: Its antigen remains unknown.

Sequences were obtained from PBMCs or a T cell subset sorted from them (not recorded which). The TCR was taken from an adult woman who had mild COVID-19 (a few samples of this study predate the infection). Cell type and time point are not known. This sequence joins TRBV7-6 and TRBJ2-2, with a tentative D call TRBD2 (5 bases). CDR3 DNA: TGTGCCAGCAGCCCGCAACTAGACTACACCGGGGAGCTGTTTTTT. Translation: CASSPQLDYTGELFF.